A single sample gave rise to the 29 T cell receptor beta chains below, sequenced in a study of blood T cells in healthy people across ages. A second PCR of roughly 7 to 11 cycles used a sample-barcoded 5' primer and a J-beta primer mix. MiXCR, run by TCRdb on the 5' RACE reads, gives a single entry per CDR3 protein. The sample lists about 1.4 million distinct CDR3 sequences, around 55% occurring once. Sequencing was performed on blood. The origin of the receptors is a man aged 18 to 29 in good health.

On this clonotype itself: The junction departs from germline at one end; a sequencing error may be responsible. The genes are TRBV6-5 and TRBJ2-4, with 7 bases fitting TRBD1. Per germline, CDR1 MNHEY and CDR2 SVGAGI. The CDR3 extends over 18 amino acids. CDR3 nucleotide sequence: TGTACCAGCAGCTATGGGACAGCCACCTTCCTAGCCAAAAACATTCAGTACTTC. This codes for CTSSYGTATFLAKNIQYF.

This chain uses TRBV4-1 with TRBJ2-4; TRBD1 is a possible D gene (6 bases). CDR1 is MGHRA and CDR2 is YSYEKL in the germline V gene. Between the trimmed V and J ends, which lost 0 bases and 0 bases, there was a span of 15 bases. CDR3 length: 18 amino acids. The CDR3 here is CASSQDPDWGQAKNIQYF. CDR3 nucleotides: TGCGCCAGCAGCCAAGATCCGGACTGGGGACAAGCCAAAAACATTCAGTACTTC.

This clonotype was recorded at least ten times. The rearrangement links TRBV7-2 to TRBJ1-2; D uncertain. CDR1 and CDR2 from the germline V gene are SGHTA and FQGNSA. Trimming shortened V by 6 bases and J by 0 bases, and 5 bases separated the two germline ends. The CDR3 is made up of 12 amino acids. CDR3 loop: CASSGANYGYTF. CDR3 DNA: TGTGCCAGCAGTGGGGCTAACTATGGCTACACCTTC. The complete variable domain, with remaining parts taken from reference TRBV7-2 and TRBJ1-2, reads GAGVSQSPSNKVTEKGKDVELRCDPISGHTALYWYRQSLGQGLEFLIYFQGNSAPDKSGLPSDRFSAERTGGSVSTLTIQRTQQEDSAVYLCASSGANYGYTFGSGTRLTVV.

This clonotype has a single count. CDR3 sequence reads: CASSDRLAPDTQYF. The CDR3 region has the DNA TGTGCCAGCAGTGACCGACTAGCCCCAGATACGCAGTATTTT. The V gene is TRBV6-5, the J gene TRBJ2-3, with TRBD2 identical over 7 bases. Per germline, CDR1 MNHEY and CDR2 SVGAGI. The V segment lost 5 bases and the J segment 4 bases; nucleotides outside the gene matches: 6. CDR3 length: 14 residues.

The chain combines TRBV14 with TRBJ2-3; 7 bases match TRBD2. The CDR3 extends over 16 amino acids. The V gene's germline CDR1 is SGHDN and CDR2 FVKESK. With 6 bases clipped from V and 3 bases from J, the junction kept 12 bases outside the gene matches. CDR3 in amino acids: CASSPTGGAGTDTQYF. CDR3 nucleotide sequence: TGTGCCAGCAGTCCCACCGGCGGAGCGGGGACAGATACGCAGTATTTT.

This clonotype was detected a few times. The V call is TRBV11-1, the J call TRBJ2-2, with 10 nucleotides matching TRBD2. Looked up from germline, CDR1 is SGHAT and CDR2 is FQDESV (reference sequence). The CDR3 has 15 amino acids. V shed 7 bases, J shed 8 bases, and the junction held 10 bases outside the gene matches. The CDR3 DNA follows: TGTGCCAGCAAGGGGCTAGCGGGAGTTTCTGGGGAGCTGTTTTTT. Translated: CASKGLAGVSGELFF.

This clonotype appeared once. CDR3: CASSPVGRSQPQHF. The CDR3 nucleotides are TGTGCCAGCAGCCCTGTGGGGAGGTCTCAGCCCCAGCATTTT. The V and J genes are TRBV12-3 or TRBV12-4 and TRBJ1-5; D remains unclear. This CDR3 has 14 residues. The germline V and J ends were trimmed by 6 bases and 6 bases, with 15 bases remaining between them.

CDR3 nucleotide sequence: TGTGCCAGCAGTACCCGCCCGGGACGGAGGAACACTGAAGCTTTCTTT. Its translation is CASSTRPGRRNTEAFF. The chain links TRBV12-3 or TRBV12-4 to TRBJ1-1; D may be TRBD1 (5 bases). The length of the CDR3 is 16 residues. Trimming left V 5 bases short and J 1 base short, with 17 bases between.

A remark on this clonotype: Compared with germline, one end of the junction differs, possibly owing to a read error. The J gene is TRBJ1-2, the V gene TRBV27; tentative D call: TRBD1 (5 bases). Germline values: CDR1 MNHEY, CDR2 SMNVEV (reference sequence). The CDR3 extends over 14 amino acids. CDR3 DNA sequence: TGTGCCAGCAGGCCAGCGGGGGGATACTATGGTTACACCTTC. Translation: CASRPAGGYYGYTF.

This chain connects TRBV12-3 or TRBV12-4 to TRBJ2-4; the D call may be TRBD1 or TRBD2 (6 bases each). The V gene lost 8 bases and the J gene lost 2 bases, with 16 bases spanning the gap. This CDR3 has 15 amino acids. The CDR3 DNA follows: TGTGCCAGCGCCATGTGGGGGGCCTCCAAAAACATTCAGTACTTC. This codes for CASAMWGASKNIQYF.

This rearrangement joins TRBV12-3 or TRBV12-4 to TRBJ1-2, with a weak D call TRBD1 (5 bases). The V end was cut by 5 bases, the J end by 2 bases, with 12 bases between. This CDR3 is built from 14 residues. CDR3 DNA: TGTGCCAGCAGTACCAGGGAGTCGAACTATGGCTACACCTTC. It codes for CASSTRESNYGYTF.

A few counts support this clonotype. The chain is built from TRBV20-1 and TRBJ2-1; D unclear. Trimming took off 2 bases at V and 5 bases at J, with 4 bases between the two ends. The germline gives CDR1 DFQATT, CDR2 SNEGSKA (reference sequence). This CDR3 is 11 amino acids long. DNA for the CDR3: TGCAGTGCTAGACTAGACAATGAGCAGTTCTTC. Translating it yields CSARLDNEQFF.

This clonotype was seen a single time. This rearrangement joins TRBV28 to TRBJ2-4; D is possibly TRBD2 (5 bases). TRBJ2-5 explains the end of the DNA better; the J call may be wrong. The germline CDR1 and CDR2 sequences are MDHEN and SYDVKM. CDR3 length: 14 residues. CDR3 bases: TGTGCCAGCAGGGTTCCGGGATCCCAAGAGACCCAGTACTTC. Amino acids: CASRVPGSQETQYF.

This clonotype was found a few times. The chain combines TRBV7-2 with TRBJ2-6; D not certain. Between the trimmed V and J ends, which lost 4 bases and 3 bases, there was a span of 10 bases. This CDR3 has 15 residues. CDR1 is SGHTA, CDR2 FQGNSA, per germline. The CDR3 DNA follows: TGTGCCAGCAGCTCCGACGGCCTTGGGGCCAACGTCCTGACTTTC. This sequence encodes CASSSDGLGANVLTF.

This rearrangement joins TRBV3-1 to TRBJ2-7, with D uncertain. Germline V gene data show CDR1 as LGHDT and CDR2 as YNNKEL (reference sequence). This CDR3 region has 14 residues. The ends were cut back, 4 bases at V and 7 bases at J, with 17 bases in the middle. CDR3: CASSPSDGLGEQYF. In DNA, the CDR3 is TGTGCCAGCAGCCCAAGTGACGGTCTGGGGGAGCAGTACTTC.

This clonotype came up a few times. The chain uses TRBV4-2 and TRBJ2-5; TRBD2 aligns across 8 bases. Germline values: CDR1 LGHNA, CDR2 YNFKEQ. The J segment lost 5 bases and the V segment lost 2 bases, leaving 16 bases of the junction unmatched. CDR3 length equals 18 residues. CDR3 DNA sequence: TGTGCCAGCAGCCAAATACACACTAGCGGAATGAGTCTCGAGACCCAGTACTTC. Amino acids: CASSQIHTSGMSLETQYF.

This clonotype was seen only a few times. This chain joins TRBV7-2 and TRBJ2-1; 11 nucleotides agree with TRBD2. The assigned J gene may be wrong: the sequence end matches TRBJ2-7 better. This CDR3 region has 15 residues. Germline-derived CDR1 and CDR2 are SGHTA and FQGNSA. CDR3 region: CASSRSGGAYNEQYF. CDR3 DNA sequence: TGTGCCAGCAGCCGTAGCGGGGGGGCCTACAATGAGCAGTACTTC.

V and J are TRBV4-1 and TRBJ1-2; perhaps TRBD1 as D (6 bases). The CDR3 contains 16 residues. The germline V and J ends were trimmed by 0 bases and 3 bases, with 14 bases remaining between them. In germline, CDR1 is MGHRA, CDR2 YSYEKL. CDR3 residues: CASSQDPRDTYYGYTF. For the CDR3, the DNA is TGCGCCAGCAGCCAAGATCCCAGGGACACATACTATGGCTACACCTTC.

The rearrangement joins TRBV6-5 to TRBJ2-1; TRBD1 might be the D (5 bases). This CDR3 region has 14 residues. With 6 bases removed from V and 7 bases from J, the gap between germline ends came to 16 bases. Germline-derived CDR1 and CDR2 are MNHEY and SVGAGI. Written as DNA, the CDR3 is TGTGCCAGCAGGCTAGGGGTAAGCCTGAATGAGCAGTTCTTC. The encoded protein is CASRLGVSLNEQFF.

Note on this clonotype: At one of its ends the junction is not consistent with the germline gene, which may arise from a read error. The chain recombines TRBV20-1 with TRBJ2-1; no firm D call. This CDR3 region has 14 residues. Germline CDR1 DFQATT, CDR2 SNEGSKA (reference sequence). The CDR3 DNA reads TGCAGTGCTAGTAGTCTAGTCTCCTACAATGAGCGGTTCTTC. Translated: CSASSLVSYNERFF.

The V and J genes are TRBV4-1 and TRBJ1-4; 8 bases map to TRBD1. Trimming removed 2 bases from V and 4 bases from J; junction bases left unmatched: 12. CDR1 and CDR2 from the germline V gene are MGHRA and YSYEKL. The CDR3 totals 18 residues. CDR3 nucleotide sequence: TGCGCCAGCAGCCAAAGTCCACAGGGGACAGGAGATAATGAAAAACTGTTTTTT. Amino acid sequence: CASSQSPQGTGDNEKLFF.

The V call is TRBV12-3 or TRBV12-4, the J call TRBJ2-1, with a possible D match to TRBD1 (6 bases). V lost 8 bases, J lost 0 bases, and 11 bases lay in between. This CDR3 is built from 14 residues. The CDR3 here is CASFRGTSYNEQFF. For the CDR3, the DNA is TGTGCCAGCTTTAGGGGGACCTCCTACAATGAGCAGTTCTTC.

This clonotype has more than one count but fewer than ten. J is TRBJ2-7 and V is TRBV4-3; unclear D gene. The CDR3 runs 14 residues. V was cut by 1 base and J by 5 bases, with 12 bases left in between. Germline V lookup: CDR1 LGHNA, CDR2 YSLEER. This CDR3 is CASSQVSSSHEQYF. The CDR3 DNA sequence: TGCGCCAGCAGCCAAGTATCATCTTCCCACGAGCAGTACTTC.

The chain links TRBV20-1 to TRBJ2-7, with 13 bases identical to TRBD2. Germline V gives CDR1 DFQATT, CDR2 SNEGSKA (reference sequence). The CDR3 loop spans 16 amino acids. Losses at the gene ends were 3 bases for V and 4 bases for J; bases not matched to a gene: 9. CDR3 sequence reads: CSASGLAGAVWYEQYF. The CDR3 DNA sequence: TGCAGTGCTAGCGGACTAGCGGGAGCAGTATGGTACGAGCAGTACTTC.

The rearrangement joins TRBV14 to TRBJ2-1; either TRBD1 or TRBD2 may fit D (5 bases each). Looked up from germline, CDR1 is SGHDN and CDR2 is FVKESK. The CDR3 covers 14 residues. V lost 1 base and J lost 4, with 8 bases in between. This chain's CDR3 is CASSQGDGYNEQFF. CDR3 nucleotides: TGTGCCAGCAGCCAAGGGGACGGATACAATGAGCAGTTCTTC. Filled out from reference TRBV14 and TRBJ2-1, the complete variable domain reads EAGVTQFPSHSVIEKGQTVTLRCDPISGHDNLYWYRRVMGKEIKFLLHFVKESKQDESGMPNNRFLAERTGGTYSTLKVQPAELEDSGVYFCASSQGDGYNEQFFGPGTRLTVL.

This clonotype was counted a few times. The V gene is TRBV20-1, the J gene TRBJ2-5; no firm D call. The V end lost 7 bases, the J end lost 2 bases, and 11 bases lay between the germline ends. The CDR3 contains 12 residues. CDR1 and CDR2 from the germline V gene are DFQATT and SNEGSKA (reference sequence). The CDR3 loop is CSGVGKQETQYF. CDR3 DNA sequence: TGCAGTGGGGTCGGAAAACAAGAGACCCAGTACTTC.

The rearrangement links TRBV6-4 to TRBJ2-2; D is ambiguous. The CDR3 totals 13 residues. Germline V lookup: CDR1 MRHNA, CDR2 SNTAGT. Trimming pared 7 bases from V and 3 bases from J, leaving 9 bases between. CDR3 amino acids: CASTDGHTGELFF. CDR3 sequence (DNA): TGTGCCAGCACCGACGGCCACACCGGGGAGCTGTTTTTT.

This clonotype was counted ten times or more. CDR3: CAISDPSGRVLNEQFF. DNA of the CDR3: TGTGCCATCAGTGATCCTAGCGGGAGGGTGCTGAATGAGCAGTTCTTC. The chain is built from TRBV10-3 and TRBJ2-1; 12 nucleotides align to TRBD2. The V and J ends lost 3 bases and 7 bases, in that order; junction bases with no gene match: 7. This CDR3 spans 16 amino acids. The germline V gene has CDR1 ENHRY and CDR2 SYGVKD.

The rearrangement uses TRBV4-1 and TRBJ2-5; D uncertain. Germline CDR1 and CDR2: MGHRA and YSYEKL. The CDR3 loop spans 15 amino acids. Trimming took 0 bases from V and 11 from J, leaving 19 bases between them. The chain's CDR3 is CASSQDDHTYVEQYF. The DNA for the CDR3 is TGCGCCAGCAGCCAAGACGACCATACCTACGTTGAGCAGTACTTC.